This TCR beta chain was identified in a study of blood T cell repertoires in COVID-19 (TCRdb year 2020). Notes on the research overall: Samples covering the acute and convalescent phases of COVID-19 were provided by collaborators in the United States, Italy and Spain. The prospective study material was composed of cDNA or gDNA derived from T cells, B-cell-depleted T cells, or PBMCs. Subjects who had been exposed to COVID-19, were actively infected with it, or had recovered from it provided the deeply sampled blood TCRbeta repertoires that made up the dataset. The repertoires were released in a freely available public database meant as a resource for research on the immune response to SARS-CoV-2. The samples were drawn from two sources: the first 160 participants of the ongoing ImmuneRACE study, and 1,200 or so subjects contributed by 6 global collaborators. A de-identified subject ID, COVID-19 status, age in years and sex were almost always included in the sample metadata. Where available, HLA class I and class II types were obtained from metadata supplied by the sample provider rather than from assay-based typing. Points the paper makes about the study in general: The quantity of clinical and demographic metadata differed by source and by participant and was supplied without curation.

The germline V and J ends show losses of 2 bases and 0 bases respectively, and no gene match explains 10 bases of the junction. The germline V gene provides CDR1 SGHAT and CDR2 FQNNGV. The CDR3 numbers 19 residues from cysteine through phenylalanine. Of all the DNA, just the CDR3 is kept, 57 bases in frame from base 1. One collaborating source in Seattle enrolled patients while the patients were actively infected and followed the patients over time throughout the course of disease. The collaborating institutions used their own protocols to collect whole blood in K2EDTA tubes. For TCRbeta analysis, collaborators shipped samples in one of three forms: frozen whole blood, isolated PBMCs, or DNA extracted from either of those sample types. Comments on this clone: Its cognate antigen has yet to be identified. No qualities accompany the bases; no much larger clone lies one base away.

TCRbeta CDR3 regions were amplified from genomic DNA by means of the immunoSEQ Assay, a bias-controlled multiplex PCR. The authors processed their data as follows. The number of nucleated cells in each sample was estimated by amplification of reference gene primers within the assay. To quantify the absolute abundance of each unique TCRbeta CDR3 rearrangement, sequence reads were collapsed and filtered. For each sample, productive Simpson clonality was calculated by taking the square root of Simpson's diversity index across productive rearrangements. Held by TCRdb, this immuneACCESS table contains in-frame sequences only and omits some clones. Under half of the omission traces to an unresolved V gene where checked; the cause of the rest is unknown. The V and J calls and clone size are taken from that table; D and trimming were inferred from the DNA. The sample includes 55,000 to 75,000 clones, with approximately 88% observed a single time. The ten largest account for around 16% of the sample.

Specimen: peripheral blood. The source is a man aged 55 to 70 with COVID-19, enrolled during active disease. This chain is built from TRBV11-2 and TRBJ1-6; the central 7 bases match TRBD1. The CDR3 loop reads CASSLFPRGQSSYNSPLHF. The DNA is as follows: TGTGCCAGCAGCTTATTCCCGCGGGGACAGAGCTCCTATAATTCACCCCTCCACTTT.